The 18 T cell receptor beta chains reported below all come from one sample, sequenced in a study of beta chain features in type 1 diabetes. Expressed TCRB transcripts were sequenced, since all the RNA that had been isolated was reverse transcribed. Method: immunoSEQ multiplex PCR; TCRdb's copy keeps in-frame clones and lacks some. The sample records under 900,000 clones, about 17% being singletons. Material: naive CD4+ T cells from blood. Every receptor here comes from a woman younger than 35 in good health.

The rearrangement uses TRBV2 and TRBJ2-1; TRBD2 matches at 14 bases. V trimming: 6 bases; J trimming: 9 bases; junction bases outside the gene matches: 4. This CDR3 is 14 amino acids long. Germline CDR1 and CDR2: SNHLY and FYNNEI. This chain's CDR3 is CASRRTSGRSEQFF. The CDR3 DNA reads TGTGCCAGCAGACGGACTAGCGGGAGGAGTGAGCAGTTCTTC.

The rearrangement uses TRBV28 and TRBJ2-7; D unclear. Germline V lookup: CDR1 MDHEN, CDR2 SYDVKM. V was cut by 1 base and J by 4 bases, with 8 bases left in between. This CDR3 has 13 amino acids. This CDR3 reads CASSLSPFYEQYF. The CDR3 DNA follows: TGTGCCAGCAGTTTATCACCCTTTTACGAGCAGTACTTC.

CDR3 region: CAIRDNSGNTIYF. Written as DNA, the CDR3 is TGTGCCATCAGAGACAACTCTGGAAACACCATATATTTT. This chain uses TRBV10-3 with TRBJ1-3, with D unresolved. This CDR3 comprises 13 residues. Trimming left V 6 bases short and J 0 bases short, with 6 bases between. Germline V gives CDR1 ENHRY, CDR2 SYGVKD.

The chain combines TRBV6-5 with TRBJ1-5, with a tentative D call TRBD1 (6 bases). Trimming took 4 bases from V and 1 from J, leaving 8 bases between them. Germline V gene data show CDR1 as MNHEY and CDR2 as SVGAGI. The CDR3 consists of 14 residues. The CDR3 DNA sequence: TGTGCCAGCAGTTTACAGGGCAGCAATCAGCCCCAGCATTTT. This encodes CASSLQGSNQPQHF.

This clone was detected only a few times. The genes are TRBV4-3 and TRBJ1-5; D is undetermined. The ends were cut back, 4 bases at V and 0 bases at J, with 10 bases in the middle. The CDR3 is 15 residues long. Germline assignment: CDR1 LGHNA and CDR2 YSLEER. As DNA, the CDR3 is TGCGCCAGCAGCCGTGACTGGAGTAGCAATCAGCCCCAGCATTTT. Residues: CASSRDWSSNQPQHF.

This chain links TRBV11-2 with TRBJ1-1, with TRBD1 matching 9 bases. With V trimmed by 5 bases and J by 4 bases, 8 bases remained unmatched. CDR3 length: 15 residues. Germline CDR1 is SGHAT and CDR2 is FQNNGV. The CDR3 is CASSPLTGGFTEAFF. The CDR3 bases are TGTGCCAGCAGCCCCCTGACAGGGGGTTTCACTGAAGCTTTCTTT.

The chain recombines TRBV18 with TRBJ1-1, with D possibly TRBD1 on 6 matching bases. The V end was cut by 2 bases, the J end by 8 bases, with 9 bases between. Germline V lookup: CDR1 KGHSH, CDR2 LQKENI. CDR3 length: 12 amino acids. In nucleotides, the CDR3 is TGTGCCAGCTCACCAGGGGGCGAAGAAGCTTTCTTT. Translating it yields CASSPGGEEAFF.

The rearrangement links TRBV10-3 to TRBJ2-7, with D possibly being TRBD2 (6 bases). CDR3 length: 15 residues. With 2 bases removed from V and 3 bases from J, the gap between germline ends came to 14 bases. Germline CDR1 is ENHRY and CDR2 is SYGVKD. Here the CDR3 DNA reads TGTGCCATCAGTGAGAGGATAGCGGAGAGCTACGAGCAGTACTTC. Translating gives CAISERIAESYEQYF.

In its sample, this clone was seen a few times. The chain couples TRBV5-1 to TRBJ2-1; 16 nucleotides line up with TRBD2. With V trimmed by 3 bases and J by 2 bases, 5 bases remained unmatched. The CDR3 has 18 residues. Germline lookup yields CDR1 SGHRS and CDR2 YFSETQ. The CDR3 sequence is CASSWGTSGRVPYNEQFF. The CDR3 coding sequence is TGCGCCAGCAGCTGGGGGACTAGCGGGAGGGTCCCCTACAATGAGCAGTTCTTC.

Comments on this clone: The sample carries other DNA sequences with the same CDR3. This chain uses TRBV20-1 with TRBJ1-2; a weak D match, TRBD1 (5 bases). The ends were cut back, 6 bases at V and 3 bases at J, with 5 bases in the middle. CDR1 DFQATT and CDR2 SNEGSKA come from the germline V gene (reference sequence). The CDR3 length is 10 residues. The CDR3 spells CSAGDYGYTF. In DNA form, the CDR3 reads TGCAGTGCAGGGGACTATGGCTACACCTTC.

This chain joins TRBV6-1 and TRBJ1-2; possibly TRBD1 for D (5 bases). The CDR3 is 13 amino acids. In germline, CDR1 is MNHNS, CDR2 SASEGT. Between the trimmed V and J ends, which lost 2 bases and 7 bases, there was a span of 11 bases. The CDR3, as DNA: TGTGCCAGCAGTGAAAATGGGGGGTCTGGCTACACCTTC. This translates into CASSENGGSGYTF.

This clone was counted only a few times. V gene TRBV7-9 combines with J gene TRBJ2-1; D is perhaps TRBD2 (7 bases). Trimming cost V 0 bases and J 9 bases, with 18 bases left between them. Germline lookup yields CDR1 SEHNR and CDR2 FQNEAQ (reference sequence). This CDR3 region has 16 residues. For the CDR3, the DNA is TGTGCCAGCAGCTTAGCGGGCAGGGGAGGGAAGAGTGAGCAGTTCTTC. It is translated as CASSLAGRGGKSEQFF.

The chain uses TRBV4-3 and TRBJ1-3, with TRBD1 as a possible D gene (5 bases). The germline gives CDR1 LGHNA, CDR2 YSLEER. V was shortened by 1 base and J by 6 bases, with 13 bases between the two germline ends. The CDR3 is made up of 15 amino acids. The CDR3 protein is CASSQAVAGKNTIYF. CDR3 sequence (DNA): TGCGCCAGCAGCCAAGCGGTTGCAGGGAAAAACACCATATATTTT.

This clone was seen a few times. Written as DNA, the CDR3 is TGTGCCAGCCGACAGGTTCCGAGCAATCAGCCCCAGCATTTT. Residues: CASRQVPSNQPQHF. The chain couples TRBV28 to TRBJ1-5; D possibly corresponds to TRBD1 (6 bases). Germline loops: CDR1 MDHEN, CDR2 SYDVKM. The length of the CDR3 is 14 residues. V lost 8 bases to trimming and J lost 1 base, with 12 bases between them.

This chain joins TRBV2 and TRBJ2-4; tentative D call: TRBD2 (6 bases). The V and J ends lost 8 bases and 0 bases respectively, with 20 bases between them. The germline CDR1 and CDR2 sequences are SNHLY and FYNNEI. This CDR3 is 17 amino acids long. The CDR3 loop is CASSGEVLLIAKNIQYF. CDR3 DNA: TGTGCCAGCTCGGGGGAGGTCCTCCTAATAGCCAAAAACATTCAGTACTTC.

This clone has more than one count but fewer than ten. The chain recombines TRBV2 with TRBJ2-2, with 10 bases identical to TRBD1. The CDR3 is made up of 13 amino acids. J was trimmed by 3 bases and V by 11 bases; bases with no gene match: 3. Germline values: CDR1 SNHLY, CDR2 FYNNEI. The CDR3 DNA sequence: TGTGCCGACAGGGGGCGGGACACCGGGGAGCTGTTTTTT. Translation gives CADRGRDTGELFF.

The chain recombines TRBV27 with TRBJ1-1, with 7 bases identical to TRBD1. The CDR3 consists of 14 residues. Germline V gene data show CDR1 as MNHEY and CDR2 as SMNVEV (reference sequence). The V gene end was trimmed by 8 bases and the J gene end by 1 base; junction bases not matched to a gene: 7. The CDR3 sequence: CASGTGARNTEAFF. The CDR3 DNA reads as TGTGCCAGCGGCACAGGGGCGCGGAACACTGAAGCTTTCTTT.

V and J are TRBV10-3 and TRBJ2-7; weak D call: TRBD2 (6 bases). The CDR3 sequence is 13 residues long. Germline assignment: CDR1 ENHRY and CDR2 SYGVKD. V lost 9 bases and J lost 7, with 19 bases in between. The DNA of the CDR3 is TGTGCCATGGGGGAGGTTGGGCGTCGGGAGCAGTACTTC. It is translated as CAMGEVGRREQYF.